A single sample is the source of the 23 T cell receptor beta chains below, sequenced in a study of shared clonotypes between healthy human individuals. Naive CD8 cells lacked CD45RO, underwent positive selection for CCR7 and left out terminally differentiated effector memory CD45RA+ cells. The protocol was immunoSEQ multiplex PCR, while the TCRdb copy is restricted to in-frame clones and leaves out a portion. Of roughly 2.1 million clones listed, 93% are singletons. Sequenced sample: naive CD8+ T cells from PBMCs. These receptors were taken from a man younger than 35 in good health. Some clones in this sample may be carry-over from other donors' samples.

V usage is TRBV9 and J usage is TRBJ2-7; TRBD2 is a possible D gene (5 bases). Between the trimmed V and J ends, which lost 0 bases and 2 bases, there was a span of 12 bases. The CDR3 contains 15 residues. CDR1 SGDLS and CDR2 YYNGEE come from the germline V gene. DNA for the CDR3: TGTGCCAGCAGCGTAGCGAAGGATAGCGCCTACGAGCAGTACTTC. This sequence encodes CASSVAKDSAYEQYF.

With regard to this clone: Other DNA variants within this sample encode the same CDR3. V and J are TRBV7-8 and TRBJ2-7; D gene unclear. CDR1 and CDR2 (germline): SGHVS, FQNEAQ. V was clipped by 2 bases and J by 1 base, with 6 bases between them. The CDR3 is made up of 13 amino acids. In DNA, the CDR3 is TGTGCCAGCAGCTTACTAGGTTCCTACGAGCAGTACTTC. Amino acid sequence: CASSLLGSYEQYF.

The chain combines TRBV28 with TRBJ2-1; perhaps TRBD2 as D (7 bases). Per the germline V gene, CDR1 is MDHEN and CDR2 is SYDVKM. The CDR3 runs 18 residues. Trimming stripped 11 bases from V and 6 bases from J, with 32 bases between. DNA of the CDR3: TGTGCCTCACTACCTGGGGGCGGGAGAGTTAGTAGGGGCAATGAGCAGTTCTTC. Protein product: CASLPGGGRVSRGNEQFF.

This rearrangement joins TRBV18 to TRBJ2-3; 7 bases fit TRBD2. This CDR3 has 16 amino acids. The trim removed 1 base at V and 2 bases at J, leaving 6 bases unmatched. Germline CDR1 KGHSH, CDR2 LQKENI. In DNA form, the CDR3 reads TGTGCCAGCTCACCACGGCTAGCGGTTACCACAGATACGCAGTATTTT. Amino acid sequence: CASSPRLAVTTDTQYF.

This chain links TRBV27 with TRBJ1-1; 7 positions match TRBD1. Germline values: CDR1 MNHEY, CDR2 SMNVEV (reference sequence). With V trimmed by 3 bases and J by 3 bases, 16 bases remained unmatched. This CDR3 comprises 18 residues. As DNA, the CDR3 is TGTGCCAGCAGTTTTTCACGGCGACAGGGAGGGAGGGACACTGAAGCTTTCTTT. This encodes CASSFSRRQGGRDTEAFF.

V gene TRBV6-6 combines with J gene TRBJ2-7; TRBD2 aligns across 7 bases. Looked up from germline, CDR1 is MNHNY and CDR2 is SVGAGI (reference sequence). After removal of 4 bases from V and 7 bases from J, the junction contained 10 bases not matched to a gene. The CDR3 has 14 residues. The CDR3 DNA reads as TGTGCCAGCAGTTTCGCGGGGGAATCCCAGGAGCAGTACTTC. It specifies CASSFAGESQEQYF.

The V and J genes are TRBV28 and TRBJ2-1; D might be TRBD2 (6 bases). V shed 3 bases and J shed 13 bases, with 13 bases lying between them. Looked up from germline, CDR1 is MDHEN and CDR2 is SYDVKM. The CDR3 runs to 12 residues. The CDR3 loop reads CASSFGGLGQFF. In DNA form, the CDR3 reads TGTGCCAGCAGTTTTGGAGGGTTGGGCCAGTTCTTC.

V gene TRBV7-2 combines with J gene TRBJ2-1, with 7 nucleotides matching TRBD1. Germline V gene sequence: CDR1 SGHTA, CDR2 FQGNSA. The V gene end was trimmed by 4 bases and the J gene end by 5 bases; junction bases not matched to a gene: 8. The CDR3 runs 15 residues. The CDR3 DNA reads as TGTGCCAGCAGCTCTACAGGGGTCGTCCACAATGAGCAGTTCTTC. Its protein product is CASSSTGVVHNEQFF. Variable domain in full (rest from reference TRBV7-2 and TRBJ2-1): GAGVSQSPSNKVTEKGKDVELRCDPISGHTALYWYRQSLGQGLEFLIYFQGNSAPDKSGLPSDRFSAERTGGSVSTLTIQRTQQEDSAVYLCASSSTGVVHNEQFFGPGTRLTVL.

The rearrangement joins TRBV29-1 to TRBJ1-2, with D maybe TRBD1 (5 bases). V was clipped by 7 bases and J by 4 bases, with 19 bases between them. Per germline, CDR1 SQVTM and CDR2 ANQGSEA. The CDR3 extends over 14 amino acids. The CDR3 nucleotides are TGCAGCGCCCCTGGGGACCACGGCGGCTATGGCTACACCTTC. The encoded protein is CSAPGDHGGYGYTF.

This sequence joins TRBV4-1 and TRBJ1-2, with 8 bases identical to TRBD1. CDR1 is MGHRA, CDR2 YSYEKL, per germline. This CDR3 contains 15 residues. Trimming took 2 bases from V and 7 from J; bases not matched to a gene: 9. The CDR3: CASSQTSRTGIGYTF. CDR3 nucleotide sequence: TGCGCCAGCAGCCAAACGTCAAGGACAGGGATTGGCTACACCTTC.

The gene calls are TRBV27 and TRBJ1-5; D gene ambiguous. V lost 6 bases, J lost 0 bases, and 9 bases lay in between. CDR1 and CDR2 from the germline V gene are MNHEY and SMNVEV (reference sequence). The CDR3 has 14 amino acids. CDR3 nucleotide sequence: TGTGCCAGCAGCCCCCATGATAGCAATCAGCCCCAGCATTTT. Translating it yields CASSPHDSNQPQHF.

The chain couples TRBV10-3 to TRBJ1-4, with D tentatively TRBD1 (6 bases). The V end was cut by 6 bases, the J end by 7 bases, with 12 bases between. CDR1 is ENHRY and CDR2 is SYGVKD in the germline V gene. The CDR3 is 13 residues long. The CDR3 loop reads CAISPGGREKLFF. The CDR3 region has the DNA TGTGCCATCAGCCCTGGGGGCCGTGAAAAACTGTTTTTT.

The chain joins TRBV7-8 to TRBJ2-7; D may correspond to TRBD1 or TRBD2 (5 bases each). Per germline, CDR1 SGHVS and CDR2 FQNEAQ. V was pared by 5 bases and J by 3 bases, with 11 bases between. The length of the CDR3 is 13 residues. CDR3 DNA sequence: TGTGCCAGCAGCCCGAGGGGTTACTACGAGCAGTACTTC. Protein product: CASSPRGYYEQYF.

This clone was counted a single time. At one end the junction does not follow the germline gene, possibly because of a read error. The sample holds other DNA sequences that translate to the same CDR3. The chain uses TRBV28 and TRBJ2-7; maybe TRBD1 (5 bases). There are 13 residues in the CDR3. The germline CDR1 and CDR2 sequences are MDHEN and SYDVKM. The CDR3 protein is CASSVRGSYEQYF. The CDR3 DNA reads TGTGCCAGCAGTGTTAGGGGCTCCTACGAGCAGTACTTT.

The chain uses TRBV4-3 and TRBJ1-1, with D maybe TRBD1 (6 bases). CDR3 length: 19 amino acids. Germline CDR1 and CDR2: LGHNA and YSLEER. Trimming left V 0 bases short and J 3 bases short, with 23 bases between. Here the CDR3 DNA reads TGCGCCAGCAGCCAAGATGGGGTTCGGGGGCCCCTACCGCACACTGAAGCTTTCTTT. It specifies CASSQDGVRGPLPHTEAFF.

V is TRBV9 and J is TRBJ2-3; D unresolved. Trimming pared 0 bases from V and 6 bases from J, leaving 11 bases between. Germline-derived CDR1 and CDR2 are SGDLS and YYNGEE. The CDR3 contains 14 residues. CDR3 amino acids: CASSVGGMADTQYF. The CDR3 DNA reads as TGTGCCAGCAGCGTAGGGGGTATGGCGGATACGCAGTATTTT.

This chain joins TRBV7-9 and TRBJ2-1; 7 nucleotides line up with TRBD1. The V segment lost 5 bases and the J segment 0 bases; nucleotides outside the gene matches: 7. This CDR3 region has 16 residues. Per germline, CDR1 SEHNR and CDR2 FQNEAQ (reference sequence). The CDR3 is CASSGSTGYSYNEQFF. DNA for the CDR3: TGTGCCAGCAGCGGATCGACAGGGTACTCCTACAATGAGCAGTTCTTC. The full variable domain, rest sourced from reference TRBV7-9 and TRBJ2-1, is DTGVSQNPRHKITKRGQNVTFRCDPISEHNRLYWYRQTLGQGPEFLTYFQNEAQLEKSRLLSDRFSAERPKGSFSTLEIQRTEQGDSAMYLCASSGSTGYSYNEQFFGPGTRLTVL.

In the case of this clone: One junction end disagrees with the germline gene, perhaps due to a read error. DNA for the CDR3: TGTGCCGCAGGGGGTGAAGACTGGGACTTC. It codes for CAAGGEDWDF. The chain couples TRBV28 to TRBJ2-7; 7 nucleotides align to TRBD1. The CDR3 is 10 residues long. Germline values: CDR1 MDHEN, CDR2 SYDVKM. Supplemented by reference TRBV28 and TRBJ2-7, the full variable domain reads DVKVTQSSRYLVKRTGEKVFLECVQDMDHENMFWYRQDPGLGLRLIYFSYDVKMKEKGDIPEGYSVSREKKERFSLILESASTNQTSMYLCAAGGEDWDFGPGTRLTVT.

The chain employs TRBV2 and TRBJ2-7; 13 nucleotides agree with TRBD2. V lost 10 bases and J lost 6; bases outside the gene matches: 9. Germline CDR1 and CDR2: SNHLY and FYNNEI. This CDR3 region has 14 residues. CDR3 in amino acids: CATLTSGRVSEQYF. Written as DNA, the CDR3 is TGTGCCACCTTAACTAGCGGGAGGGTATCCGAGCAGTACTTC.

The V gene is TRBV18, the J gene TRBJ2-2; D not certain. In germline, CDR1 is KGHSH, CDR2 LQKENI. V was trimmed by 0 bases and J by 0 bases, leaving 8 bases between them. This CDR3 spans 16 amino acids. The DNA of the CDR3 is TGTGCCAGCTCACCACCGGTACACTCGAACACCGGGGAGCTGTTTTTT. It yields the protein CASSPPVHSNTGELFF.

Worth noting for this clone: In the same sample, other DNA sequences code for this CDR3. V is TRBV6-5 and J is TRBJ2-1; D gene uncertain. V lost 0 bases and J lost 0, with 6 bases in between. Per the germline V gene, CDR1 is MNHEY and CDR2 is SVGAGI. The CDR3 loop spans 15 amino acids. CDR3 sequence (DNA): TGTGCCAGCAGTTACTCGAGAGGCTCCTACAATGAGCAGTTCTTC. Amino acids: CASSYSRGSYNEQFF.

The chain links TRBV27 to TRBJ2-7, with D unresolved. Germline V gives CDR1 MNHEY, CDR2 SMNVEV (reference sequence). The V and J ends lost 5 bases and 0 bases respectively, with 11 bases between them. The CDR3 runs 14 residues. The CDR3 loop is CASSARALSYEQYF. The CDR3 region has the DNA TGTGCCAGCAGTGCCCGGGCGCTCTCCTACGAGCAGTACTTC.

This clone was found once. The chain recombines TRBV19 with TRBJ2-1; TRBD1 agrees at 10 bases. Germline V gene data show CDR1 as LNHDA and CDR2 as SQIVND (reference sequence). V dropped 8 bases and J dropped 1; count of bases not matched to a gene: 2. This CDR3 spans 14 amino acids. The CDR3 region is CASADRGSYNEQFF. Here the CDR3 DNA reads TGTGCCAGTGCGGACAGGGGGTCCTACAATGAGCAGTTCTTC.